What follows are 17 T cell receptor beta chains derived from one specimen sequenced in a study of blood T cell repertoires in COVID-19. The repertoire was sequenced with immunoSEQ multiplex PCR; TCRdb's copy has only in-frame clones and lacks some. Among around 120,000 clones listed, roughly 80% were seen once. Sequenced input: peripheral blood. These receptors were obtained from a man between 65 and 80 years old with acute or convalescent COVID-19.

CDR3 region: CASSGISLPHNEQFF. For the CDR3, the DNA is TGTGCCAGCAGCGGCATTAGCCTGCCACACAATGAGCAGTTCTTC. The chain recombines TRBV11-2 with TRBJ2-1; no reliable D call. Germline CDR1 reads SGHAT; CDR2 reads FQNNGV. The CDR3 is 15 amino acids. V lost 5 bases to trimming and J lost 5 bases, with 16 bases between them.

This chain links TRBV11-3 with TRBJ2-1; 7 positions match TRBD2. CDR3 length equals 19 residues. The V segment lost 5 bases and the J segment 5 bases; nucleotides outside the gene matches: 21. Germline V CDR1 and CDR2: SGHNT, YENEEA. CDR3 loop: CASSPGEAWGGNENNEQFF. Written as DNA, the CDR3 is TGTGCCAGCAGCCCCGGGGAGGCCTGGGGGGGGAACGAAAACAATGAGCAGTTCTTC.

In regard to this clone: Different DNA sequences within this sample yield the same CDR3. CDR3 DNA sequence: TGTGCCAGCAGCTTGGACAGGGGAGGAGAGCAGTACTTC. The encoded protein is CASSLDRGGEQYF. J is TRBJ2-7 and V is TRBV11-3; 9 nucleotides agree with TRBD1. CDR1 is SGHNT and CDR2 is YENEEA in the germline V gene. J was trimmed by 7 bases and V by 3 bases; bases with no gene match: 4. This CDR3 region has 13 residues.

The rearrangement links TRBV19 to TRBJ1-3; D gene unclear. In germline, CDR1 is LNHDA, CDR2 SQIVND (reference sequence). The V end was cut by 8 bases, the J end by 4 bases, with 15 bases between. CDR3 length: 14 amino acids. The CDR3 DNA sequence: TGTGCCAGTTCACGGGGTCAAGGCGGAAACACCATATATTTT. Translating it yields CASSRGQGGNTIYF.

The chain combines TRBV7-3 with TRBJ2-7; 7 nucleotides align to TRBD2. Germline CDR1 reads SGHTA; CDR2 reads FQGTGA. With V trimmed by 8 bases and J by 3 bases, 13 bases remained unmatched. The CDR3 loop spans 15 amino acids. The CDR3 DNA reads as TGTGCCAGCTCCCGAGGCATCGGGGAGGGCTACGAGCAGTACTTC. Encoded protein: CASSRGIGEGYEQYF.

The J gene is TRBJ2-2, the V gene TRBV19, with TRBD2 as a possible D gene (5 bases). Trimming pared 6 bases from V and 7 bases from J, leaving 12 bases between. The CDR3 spans 13 residues. Per the germline V gene, CDR1 is LNHDA and CDR2 is SQIVND (reference sequence). The CDR3: CASRKSGGGELFF. The CDR3, as DNA: TGTGCCAGTAGAAAGAGCGGTGGCGGGGAGCTGTTTTTT.

Turning to this clone: Distinct nucleotide sequences in the sample also encode this CDR3. The chain combines TRBV12-3 or TRBV12-4 with TRBJ1-5, with unresolved D. CDR3 length: 13 residues. Trimming cost V 2 bases and J 5 bases, with 7 bases left between them. CDR3 bases: TGTGCCAGCAGTTTACGACGGGATCAGCCCCAGCATTTT. Encoded protein: CASSLRRDQPQHF.

The rearrangement joins TRBV3-1 (or the pseudogene TRBV3-2) to TRBJ2-2; D gene uncertain. V dropped 3 bases and J dropped 0 bases, with 17 bases sitting between them. The CDR3 length is 18 residues. Germline CDR1 is LGHDT and CDR2 is YNNKEL (reference sequence). CDR3 DNA: TGTGCCAGCAGCCAGCTGGTGCAGAATATCACGAACACCGGGGAGCTGTTTTTT. Translated, it gives CASSQLVQNITNTGELFF.

The V gene is TRBV15, the J gene TRBJ2-3, with 9 bases matching TRBD2. The germline gives CDR1 LNHNV, CDR2 YYDKDF (reference sequence). This CDR3 region has 16 residues. V trimming: 6 bases; J trimming: 2 bases; junction bases outside the gene matches: 9. CDR3 nucleotide sequence: TGTGCCACCAGTGGGGATAGCGGGGGCCTCACAGATACGCAGTATTTT. As protein: CATSGDSGGLTDTQYF.

CDR3: CASSVQGAVGYTF. The CDR3 DNA reads as TGCGCCAGCAGCGTACAGGGGGCTGTTGGCTACACCTTC. This chain joins TRBV5-1 and TRBJ1-2; 9 bases agree with TRBD1. Unmatched junction bases numbered 5, after V lost 4 bases and J lost 7 bases. Germline V lookup: CDR1 SGHRS, CDR2 YFSETQ. The CDR3 consists of 13 residues.

The chain couples TRBV11-2 to TRBJ1-3, with 9 bases matching TRBD1. The CDR3 has 18 amino acids. From germline, CDR1 is SGHAT and CDR2 FQNNGV. The J segment lost 1 base and the V segment lost 1 base, leaving 8 bases of the junction unmatched. DNA for the CDR3: TGTGCCAGCAGCTTAGGGGGGACAGGGAGGATTTCTGGAAACACCATATATTTT. Amino acids: CASSLGGTGRISGNTIYF.

The chain joins TRBV3-1 (or the pseudogene TRBV3-2) to TRBJ2-5, with D possibly matching TRBD2 (5 bases). The CDR3 loop spans 18 amino acids. Between the trimmed V and J ends, which lost 0 bases and 2 bases, there was a span of 19 bases. Germline lookup yields CDR1 LGHDT and CDR2 YNNKEL (reference sequence). The CDR3 DNA reads as TGTGCCAGCAGCCAAGATCGGCCTAGCTTTAGGATTCAAGAGACCCAGTACTTC. Its protein product is CASSQDRPSFRIQETQYF.

The rearrangement joins TRBV5-1 to TRBJ2-3, with D perhaps matching TRBD1 (5 bases). The V and J ends lost 1 base and 4 bases respectively, with 13 bases between them. The CDR3 has 15 residues. Germline V gene sequence: CDR1 SGHRS, CDR2 YFSETQ. The CDR3 here is CASSLITGGADTQYF. The CDR3 region has the DNA TGCGCCAGCAGCTTGATTACAGGCGGCGCAGATACGCAGTATTTT. Complete variable domain (other parts from reference TRBV5-1 and TRBJ2-3): KAGVTQTPRYLIKTRGQQVTLSCSPISGHRSVSWYQQTPGQGLQFLFEYFSETQRNKGNFPGRFSGRQFSNSRSEMNVSTLELGDSALYLCASSLITGGADTQYFGPGTRLTVL.

This clone was observed a handful of times. The chain recombines TRBV7-8 with TRBJ1-3; possible D gene TRBD1, 6 bases. Per the germline V gene, CDR1 is SGHVS and CDR2 is FQNEAQ. Trimming removed 5 bases at V and 4 bases at J, with 12 bases between. This CDR3 is 14 amino acids long. The CDR3 DNA is TGTGCCAGCAGCGAACAGGGAGCGGGAAACACCATATATTTT. Protein sequence: CASSEQGAGNTIYF.

CDR3 in amino acids: CASSRTVTNQPQHF. The CDR3, as DNA: TGTGCCAGCAGTCGGACAGTGACGAATCAGCCCCAGCATTTT. The chain joins TRBV27 to TRBJ1-5; perhaps TRBD1 as D (6 bases). The ends were cut back, 5 bases at V and 4 bases at J, with 12 bases in the middle. In germline, CDR1 is MNHEY, CDR2 SMNVEV (reference sequence). The CDR3 totals 14 residues.

The J gene is TRBJ2-6, the V gene TRBV9; D perhaps matches TRBD1 (5 bases). CDR3 length: 17 amino acids. The V gene lost 4 bases and the J gene lost 0 bases, with 14 bases spanning the gap. Germline V gives CDR1 SGDLS, CDR2 YYNGEE. The CDR3 DNA is TGTGCCAGCAGCCCCGGACCTCAGGGCTCTGGGGCCAACGTCCTGACTTTC. Protein: CASSPGPQGSGANVLTF.

The chain combines TRBV18 with TRBJ2-5; TRBD2 is a possible D gene (5 bases). V was shortened by 3 bases and J by 5 bases, with 16 bases between the two germline ends. CDR3 size: 15 residues. Germline assignment: CDR1 KGHSH and CDR2 LQKENI. The CDR3 DNA follows: TGTGCCAGCTCACCCCCCTCTAGCCGTAGGGAGACCCAGTACTTC. Translated: CASSPPSSRRETQYF.